This TCR beta chain was sequenced in a study of T cells after yellow fever vaccination. Whole-study findings and limits: Most clones from primary vaccination were detected again post-booster (96% CD4, 88% CD8).

A single record per CDR3 protein comes from TCRdb applying MiXCR to the 5' RACE reads. The sample consists of roughly 400,000 distinct CDR3 sequences, 18% of them appearing once. The CDR3 has 14 amino acids. Deletions cut 5 bases from V and 1 base from J, with 11 bases between. CDR1 and CDR2 (germline): SGHTA, FQGNSA. Notes on this clonotype: Its target is not known.

The TCR originated in a man in his late teens or twenties who received the YFV17D yellow fever vaccine. The sequenced sample was PBMCs, obtained before the yellow fever booster vaccination. The rearrangement joins TRBV7-2 to TRBJ1-2, with D possibly TRBD1 on 5 matching bases. The CDR3 DNA sequence: TGTGCCAGCAGCAGGCAGGGAATTAACTATGGCTACACCTTC. Translating gives CASSRQGINYGYTF.